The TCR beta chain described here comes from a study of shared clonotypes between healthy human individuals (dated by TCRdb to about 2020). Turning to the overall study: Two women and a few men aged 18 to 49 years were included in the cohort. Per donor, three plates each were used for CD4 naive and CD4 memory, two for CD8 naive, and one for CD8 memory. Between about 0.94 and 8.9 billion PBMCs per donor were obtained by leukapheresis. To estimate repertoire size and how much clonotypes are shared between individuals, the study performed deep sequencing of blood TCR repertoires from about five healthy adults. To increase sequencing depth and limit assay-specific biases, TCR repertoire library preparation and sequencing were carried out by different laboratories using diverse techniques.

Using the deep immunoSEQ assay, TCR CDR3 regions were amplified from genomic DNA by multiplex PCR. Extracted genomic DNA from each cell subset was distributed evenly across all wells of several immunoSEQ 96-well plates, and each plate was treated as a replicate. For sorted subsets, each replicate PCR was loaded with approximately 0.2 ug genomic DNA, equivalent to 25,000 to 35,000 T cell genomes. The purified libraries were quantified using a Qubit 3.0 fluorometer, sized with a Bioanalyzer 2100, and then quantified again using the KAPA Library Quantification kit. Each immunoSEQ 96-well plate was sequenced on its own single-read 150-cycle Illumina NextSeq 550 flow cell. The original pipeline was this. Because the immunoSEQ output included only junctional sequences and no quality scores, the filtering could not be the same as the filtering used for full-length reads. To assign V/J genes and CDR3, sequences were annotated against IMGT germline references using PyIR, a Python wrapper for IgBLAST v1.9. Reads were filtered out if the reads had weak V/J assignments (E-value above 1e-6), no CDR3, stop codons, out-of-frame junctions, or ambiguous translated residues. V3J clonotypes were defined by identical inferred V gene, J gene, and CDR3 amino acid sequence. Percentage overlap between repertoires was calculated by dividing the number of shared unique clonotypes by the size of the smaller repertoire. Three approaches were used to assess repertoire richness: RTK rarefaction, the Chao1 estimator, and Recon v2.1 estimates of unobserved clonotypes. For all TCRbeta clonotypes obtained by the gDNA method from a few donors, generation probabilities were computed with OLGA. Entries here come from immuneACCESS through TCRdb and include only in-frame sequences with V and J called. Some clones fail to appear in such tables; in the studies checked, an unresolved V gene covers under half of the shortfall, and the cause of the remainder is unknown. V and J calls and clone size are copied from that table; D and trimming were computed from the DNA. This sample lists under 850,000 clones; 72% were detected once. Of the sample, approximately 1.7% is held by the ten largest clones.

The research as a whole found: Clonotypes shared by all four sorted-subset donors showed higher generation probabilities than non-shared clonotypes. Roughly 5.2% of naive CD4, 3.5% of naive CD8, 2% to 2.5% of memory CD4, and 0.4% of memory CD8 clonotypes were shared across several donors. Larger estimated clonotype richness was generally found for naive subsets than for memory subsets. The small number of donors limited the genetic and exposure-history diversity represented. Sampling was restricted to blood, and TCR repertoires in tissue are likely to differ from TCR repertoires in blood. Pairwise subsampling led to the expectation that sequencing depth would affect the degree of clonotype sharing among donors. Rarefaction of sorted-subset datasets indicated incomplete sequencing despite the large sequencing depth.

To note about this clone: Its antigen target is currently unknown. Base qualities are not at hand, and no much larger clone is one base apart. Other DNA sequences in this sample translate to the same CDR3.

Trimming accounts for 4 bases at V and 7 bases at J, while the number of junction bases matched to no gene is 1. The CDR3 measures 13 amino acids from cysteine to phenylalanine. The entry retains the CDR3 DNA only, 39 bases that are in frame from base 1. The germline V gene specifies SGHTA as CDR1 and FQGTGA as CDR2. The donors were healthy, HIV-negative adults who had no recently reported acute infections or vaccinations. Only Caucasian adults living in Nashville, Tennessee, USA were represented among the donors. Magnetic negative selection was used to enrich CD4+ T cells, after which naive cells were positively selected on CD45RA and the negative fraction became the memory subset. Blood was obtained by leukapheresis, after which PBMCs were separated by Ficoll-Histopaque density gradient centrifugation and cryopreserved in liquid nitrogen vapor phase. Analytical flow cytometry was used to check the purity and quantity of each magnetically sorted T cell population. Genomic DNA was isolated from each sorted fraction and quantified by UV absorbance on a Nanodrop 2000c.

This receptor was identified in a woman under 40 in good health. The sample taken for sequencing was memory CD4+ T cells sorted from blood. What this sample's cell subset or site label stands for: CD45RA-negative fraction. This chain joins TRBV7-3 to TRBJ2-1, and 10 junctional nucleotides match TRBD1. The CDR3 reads CASSSGQGNEQFF. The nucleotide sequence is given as TGTGCCAGCAGCTCGGGACAGGGGAATGAGCAGTTCTTC.